This TCR beta chain was documented in a study of shared clonotypes between healthy human individuals. Study background: The plates for each donor numbered three CD4 naive, three CD4 memory, two CD8 naive and one CD8 memory.

The study, taken as a whole, reports: Richness estimates generally favored naive over memory subsets.

Clones were read by immunoSEQ multiplex PCR, and TCRdb kept only the in-frame ones, dropping some. The sample lists some 2,400,000 clones; almost 96% were seen once. CDR3 length: 12 residues. Germline V lookup: CDR1 GTSNPN, CDR2 SVGIG (reference sequence). Trimming left V 0 bases short and J 5 bases short, with 2 bases between. This clone was found a few times. The antigen remains undetermined. The same CDR3 also results from other DNA sequences found in this sample. This clonotype originated in a man aged 18 to 35 in good health. This sequence joins TRBV30 and TRBJ1-6; D is unresolved. The sample taken for sequencing was naive CD4+ T cells sorted from blood. The subset was: CD45RA+ positively selected. The DNA of the CDR3 is TGTGCCTGGAGTGTAAATAATTCACCCCTCCACTTT. Residues: CAWSVNNSPLHF.